The T cell receptor beta chain described here comes from a study of blood T cells in healthy people across ages. Study-wide context: About one barcoded beta molecule per two T cells was captured by template switching.

In germline, CDR1 is MGHRA, CDR2 YSYEKL. This CDR3 comprises 15 residues. Trimming took off 1 base at V and 2 bases at J, with 12 bases between the two ends. Through a sample-barcoded 5' primer and a J-beta primer mix, a second PCR was run for roughly 7 to 12 cycles. MiXCR, applied by TCRdb to the 5' RACE reads, yields one record per CDR3 protein. The repertoire holds about a million distinct CDR3 sequences, with around two fifths as singletons. This chain connects TRBV4-1 to TRBJ2-7; maybe TRBD2 (5 bases). This receptor was identified in a man between 18 and 29 years old in good health. Material for sequencing was blood. In DNA form, the CDR3 reads TGCGCCAGCAGCCAAGGTCTCAACGGGGCCTACGAGCAGTACTTC. Its translation: CASSQGLNGAYEQYF.